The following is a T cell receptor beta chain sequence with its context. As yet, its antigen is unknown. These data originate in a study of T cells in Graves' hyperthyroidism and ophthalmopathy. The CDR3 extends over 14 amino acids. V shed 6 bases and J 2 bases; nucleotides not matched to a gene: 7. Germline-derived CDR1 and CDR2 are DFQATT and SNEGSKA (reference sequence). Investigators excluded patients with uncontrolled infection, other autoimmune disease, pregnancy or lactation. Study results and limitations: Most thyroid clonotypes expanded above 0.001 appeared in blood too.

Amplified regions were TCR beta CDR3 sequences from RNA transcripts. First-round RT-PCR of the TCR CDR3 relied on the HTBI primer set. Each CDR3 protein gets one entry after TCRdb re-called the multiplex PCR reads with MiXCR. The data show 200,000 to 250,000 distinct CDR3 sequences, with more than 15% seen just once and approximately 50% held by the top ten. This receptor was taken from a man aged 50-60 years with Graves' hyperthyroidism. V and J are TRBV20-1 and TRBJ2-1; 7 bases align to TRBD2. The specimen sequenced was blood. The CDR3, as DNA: TGCAGTGCCATTAGCGGGCCCGCCTACAATGAGCAGTTCTTC. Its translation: CSAISGPAYNEQFF.